The 28 T cell receptor beta chains presented below share a single source sample, sequenced in a study of T cell changes during pregnancy in multiple sclerosis. Data came from immunoSEQ multiplex PCR; TCRdb stores just in-frame clones and leaves some out. The data contain around 80,000 clones, roughly nine tenths of them seen just once; the ten biggest clones take up 1.4%. Sequenced material: peripheral blood, taken before pregnancy. The receptors were sampled from a female donor with multiple sclerosis, enrolled in a pregnancy study.

This chain connects TRBV7-2 to TRBJ2-7; possible D gene TRBD1, 6 bases. The CDR3 has 17 amino acids. Germline V gives CDR1 SGHTA, CDR2 FQGNSA. Trimming removed 3 bases at V and 0 bases at J, with 18 bases between. The CDR3 DNA reads as TGTGCCAGCAGCTTTGGCCCTCCGGGACATAACTCCTACGAGCAGTACTTC. Translated: CASSFGPPGHNSYEQYF.

This clone was counted once. This chain connects TRBV5-1 to TRBJ2-6; tentatively, D is TRBD1 (6 bases). Per germline, CDR1 SGHRS and CDR2 YFSETQ. The CDR3 has 14 amino acids. Trimming pared 5 bases from V and 1 base from J, leaving 7 bases between. The CDR3 region is CASRDSSGANVLTF. For the CDR3, the DNA is TGCGCCAGCAGGGACAGTTCTGGGGCCAACGTCCTGACTTTC.

The chain employs TRBV23-1 and TRBJ2-3; D is undetermined. TRBV23-1 is an ORF for which the function is uncertain. The CDR3 is 15 amino acids. Trimming left V 0 bases short and J 7 bases short, with 14 bases between. This chain's CDR3 is CASSQSIAATNTQYF. The DNA of the CDR3 is TGCGCCAGCAGTCAATCGATTGCGGCCACCAATACGCAGTATTTT.

The chain links TRBV9 to TRBJ1-1; TRBD1 is a possible D gene (6 bases). The CDR3 is 14 amino acids. Germline V CDR1 and CDR2: SGDLS, YYNGEE. The V and J ends lost 0 bases and 1 base respectively, with 7 bases between them. The CDR3, as DNA: TGTGCCAGCAGCGTAGTAGGGGGGAACACTGAAGCTTTCTTT. Its protein is CASSVVGGNTEAFF.

This chain uses TRBV7-8 with TRBJ1-2; D ambiguous. The V gene lost 5 bases and the J gene lost 2 bases, with 6 bases spanning the gap. The CDR3 contains 12 residues. Germline values: CDR1 SGHVS, CDR2 FQNEAQ. The CDR3 nucleotides are TGTGCCAGCAGCCCCATCAACTATGGCTACACCTTC. It translates to CASSPINYGYTF.

The chain uses TRBV30 and TRBJ2-2; TRBD1 agrees at 10 bases. The germline CDR1 and CDR2 sequences are GTSNPN and SVGIG (reference sequence). CDR3 length: 15 residues. Unmatched junction bases numbered 5, after V lost 4 bases and J lost 3 bases. The CDR3 DNA follows: TGTGCCTGGACTCCGGGACAGGGGTACACCGGGGAGCTGTTTTTT. Amino acids: CAWTPGQGYTGELFF.

The rearrangement links TRBV9 to TRBJ2-2; TRBD1 agrees at 10 bases. The V and J ends lost 3 bases and 7 bases, in that order; junction bases with no gene match: 9. Looked up from germline, CDR1 is SGDLS and CDR2 is YYNGEE. The CDR3 has 16 amino acids. CDR3 coding DNA: TGTGCCAGCAGCGCCCCGGGACAGGGGATGTTCGGGGAGCTGTTTTTT. It is translated as CASSAPGQGMFGELFF.

The chain uses TRBV4-1 and TRBJ2-7; D is unresolved. Per germline, CDR1 MGHRA and CDR2 YSYEKL. The CDR3 loop spans 13 amino acids. Trimming removed 0 bases at V and 5 bases at J, with 8 bases between. The DNA of the CDR3 is TGCGCCAGCAGCCAAGAACCAGTCGACGAGCAGTACTTC. Translated: CASSQEPVDEQYF.

J is TRBJ2-7 and V is TRBV11-2; D may be TRBD2 (5 bases). CDR1 SGHAT and CDR2 FQNNGV come from the germline V gene. V lost 5 bases and J 1 base, leaving 18 bases between the germline ends. The length of the CDR3 is 16 residues. The CDR3, as DNA: TGTGCCAGCAGCCCCCGTGGTAGCGCCTATTCCTACGAGCAGTACTTC. Its translation: CASSPRGSAYSYEQYF.

The V gene is TRBV6-6, the J gene TRBJ2-7, with TRBD2 as a possible D gene (6 bases). Trimming removed 2 bases at V and 1 base at J, with 12 bases between. The CDR3 is 15 amino acids. Germline values: CDR1 MNHNY, CDR2 SVGAGI (reference sequence). The chain's CDR3 is CASSYDSGWSYEQYF. The CDR3 coding sequence is TGTGCCAGCAGTTACGATAGCGGATGGTCCTACGAGCAGTACTTC.

The chain has TRBV6-6 and TRBJ2-1, with a weak D call TRBD2 (6 bases). CDR3 length: 15 residues. The ends were cut back, 2 bases at V and 9 bases at J, with 17 bases in the middle. Germline V CDR1 and CDR2: MNHNY, SVGAGI (reference sequence). CDR3 loop: CASSYSHRGVLEQFF. The CDR3 coding sequence is TGTGCCAGCAGTTACAGTCACCGCGGGGTTCTTGAGCAGTTCTTC.

The DNA for the CDR3 is TGTGGTCAGGGGGGTCCCTACAATGAGCAGTTCTTC. Encoded protein: CGQGGPYNEQFF. The J gene is TRBJ2-1, the V gene TRBV7-2; possible D gene TRBD1, 7 bases. The germline V gene encodes CDR1 SGHTA and CDR2 FQGNSA. The CDR3 sequence is 12 residues long.

The chain carries TRBV5-1 and TRBJ2-1; 14 bases fit TRBD2. Per the germline V gene, CDR1 is SGHRS and CDR2 is YFSETQ. This CDR3 region has 17 residues. The V and J ends lost 3 bases and 8 bases, in that order; junction bases with no gene match: 10. DNA for the CDR3: TGCGCCAGCAGCTCAGGACTAGCGGGGGGCGGGGTTGATGAGCAGTTCTTC. The encoded protein is CASSSGLAGGGVDEQFF.

This chain joins TRBV5-6 and TRBJ1-5, with TRBD1 matching 9 bases. The CDR3 contains 16 residues. CDR1 SGHDT and CDR2 YYEEEE come from the germline V gene. J gave up 6 bases and V 0 bases, and 7 bases lay outside the gene matches. The CDR3 region is CASSLGTGGSSQPQHF. In DNA, the CDR3 is TGTGCCAGCAGCTTGGGAACAGGGGGCTCGAGTCAGCCCCAGCATTTT.

CDR3 DNA: TGTGCCAGCAGCTTAGGCTGGACAGCCACAGATACGCAGTATTTT. Translated, it gives CASSLGWTATDTQYF. The chain has TRBV7-2 and TRBJ2-3, with D possibly matching TRBD1 (6 bases). CDR3 length: 15 amino acids. Deletions cut 1 base from V and 2 bases from J, with 10 bases between. Germline V gene lookup returns CDR1 SGHTA and CDR2 FQGNSA.

The V call is TRBV13, the J call TRBJ1-2, with TRBD1 identical over 9 bases. Germline trimming cut 2 bases from V and 4 bases from J; bases unmatched to any gene: 17. The CDR3 consists of 19 residues. Germline V gives CDR1 PRHDT, CDR2 FYEKMQ (reference sequence). CDR3 loop: CASSLLSGTGSSASYGYTF. In DNA, the CDR3 is TGTGCCAGCAGCTTACTTTCCGGGACAGGGTCATCTGCGAGCTATGGCTACACCTTC.

The sample holds one count of this clone. The V call is TRBV2, the J call TRBJ1-2, with 8 bases identical to TRBD1. CDR1 and CDR2 from the germline V gene are SNHLY and FYNNEI. Trimming removed 5 bases from V and 5 bases from J; junction bases left unmatched: 4. The CDR3 sequence is 13 residues long. The CDR3 loop is CASSHRGDYGYTF. CDR3 in DNA: TGTGCCAGCAGTCACAGGGGGGATTATGGCTACACCTTC.

The CDR3 DNA is TGTGCCAGCTCACCTCGGGACAGGGGCGAGCAGTACTTC. It is translated as CASSPRDRGEQYF. The chain uses TRBV18 and TRBJ2-7; 10 bases fit TRBD1. The junction had 2 bases not matched to a gene; V was cut back by 3 bases and J by 6 bases. The CDR3 sequence is 13 residues long. Germline V gene sequence: CDR1 KGHSH, CDR2 LQKENI.

V and J are TRBV7-9 and TRBJ1-5; 7 positions agree with TRBD1. The CDR3 runs 15 residues. Germline V gives CDR1 SEHNR, CDR2 FQNEAQ (reference sequence). V lost 7 bases, J lost 4 bases, and 10 bases stayed unmatched. The CDR3 sequence is CASTSLTGDNQPQHF. The CDR3 coding sequence is TGTGCCAGCACCAGTCTTACAGGGGATAATCAGCCCCAGCATTTT. Full variable domain (remainder filled in from reference TRBV7-9 and TRBJ1-5): DTGVSQNPRHKITKRGQNVTFRCDPISEHNRLYWYRQTLGQGPEFLTYFQNEAQLEKSRLLSDRFSAERPKGSFSTLEIQRTEQGDSAMYLCASTSLTGDNQPQHFGDGTRLSIL.

V is TRBV5-5 and J is TRBJ1-2; D ambiguous. Germline assignment: CDR1 SGHKS and CDR2 YYEKEE (reference sequence). The CDR3 spans 15 residues. The germline V and J ends were trimmed by 1 base and 0 bases, with 10 bases remaining between them. This CDR3 reads CASSLSGATNYGYTF. The CDR3 nucleotides read TGTGCCAGCAGCTTGTCCGGTGCTACTAACTATGGCTACACCTTC.

This chain joins TRBV2 and TRBJ2-3; D unresolved. This CDR3 is 13 amino acids long. V lost 4 bases and J lost 1, with 6 bases in between. Germline-derived CDR1 and CDR2 are SNHLY and FYNNEI. This chain's CDR3 is CASSGGRTDTQYF. CDR3 nucleotide sequence: TGTGCCAGCAGTGGCGGCCGCACAGATACGCAGTATTTT.

The chain recombines TRBV19 with TRBJ1-5, with 7 nucleotides matching TRBD1. The CDR3 has 15 residues. V trimming: 2 bases; J trimming: 4 bases; junction bases outside the gene matches: 5. The germline V gene encodes CDR1 LNHDA and CDR2 SQIVND (reference sequence). CDR3 sequence reads: CASSISPGGNQPQHF. CDR3 DNA: TGTGCCAGTAGTATATCCCCAGGGGGAAATCAGCCCCAGCATTTT. The entire variable domain, with the rest obtained from reference TRBV19 and TRBJ1-5, is as follows: DGGITQSPKYLFRKEGQNVTLSCEQNLNHDAMYWYRQDPGQGLRLIYYSQIVNDFQKGDIAEGYSVSREKKESFPLTVTSAQKNPTAFYLCASSISPGGNQPQHFGDGTRLSIL.

This sequence joins TRBV27 and TRBJ2-5; TRBD1 aligns across 10 bases. The CDR3 extends over 14 amino acids. After removal of 6 bases from V and 4 bases from J, the junction contained 5 bases not matched to a gene. Germline CDR1 and CDR2: MNHEY and SMNVEV (reference sequence). CDR3 DNA sequence: TGTGCCAGCAGCCCGGGACAGGGGCGAGAGACCCAGTACTTC. It translates to CASSPGQGRETQYF.

This sequence joins TRBV5-1 and TRBJ2-7, with a tentative D call TRBD2 (5 bases). V was trimmed by 0 bases and J by 4 bases, leaving 14 bases between them. Per germline, CDR1 SGHRS and CDR2 YFSETQ. This CDR3 region has 15 residues. The DNA of the CDR3 is TGCGCCAGCAGCTTGGGATGGGAACTAGGGTACGAGCAGTACTTC. Translated: CASSLGWELGYEQYF.

The chain combines TRBV7-9 with TRBJ1-6; TRBD1 is a possible D gene (5 bases). The CDR3 extends over 17 amino acids. CDR1 is SEHNR and CDR2 is FQNEAQ in the germline V gene (reference sequence). Trimming took 3 bases from V and 0 from J, leaving 12 bases between them. CDR3 sequence reads: CASSFGGASSYNSPLHF. DNA of the CDR3: TGTGCCAGCAGCTTCGGCGGGGCAAGCTCCTATAATTCACCCCTCCACTTT.

The rearrangement uses TRBV5-4 and TRBJ2-3; TRBD2 agrees at 8 bases. CDR1 and CDR2 (germline): SGHNT, YYREEE (reference sequence). J was trimmed by 4 bases and V by 4 bases; bases with no gene match: 5. The CDR3 is 14 amino acids. CDR3 sequence reads: CASSPETSADTQYF. CDR3 DNA: TGTGCCAGCAGCCCAGAGACTAGCGCAGATACGCAGTATTTT.

The chain has TRBV30 and TRBJ1-2; maybe TRBD1 (5 bases). Trimming removed 5 bases at V and 8 bases at J, with 15 bases between. The CDR3 loop spans 12 amino acids. Germline V gives CDR1 GTSNPN, CDR2 SVGIG (reference sequence). CDR3 sequence: CAWGAVGHGYTF. The CDR3 nucleotides read TGTGCCTGGGGGGCGGTCGGGCACGGCTACACCTTC.

This chain joins TRBV29-1 and TRBJ1-1, with D tentatively TRBD1 (5 bases). The CDR3 runs to 12 residues. Germline loops: CDR1 SQVTM, CDR2 ANQGSEA. Trimming stripped 2 bases from V and 1 base from J, with 5 bases between. The CDR3, as DNA: TGCAGCGTTGAACAGGGGAACACTGAAGCTTTCTTT. Protein: CSVEQGNTEAFF.